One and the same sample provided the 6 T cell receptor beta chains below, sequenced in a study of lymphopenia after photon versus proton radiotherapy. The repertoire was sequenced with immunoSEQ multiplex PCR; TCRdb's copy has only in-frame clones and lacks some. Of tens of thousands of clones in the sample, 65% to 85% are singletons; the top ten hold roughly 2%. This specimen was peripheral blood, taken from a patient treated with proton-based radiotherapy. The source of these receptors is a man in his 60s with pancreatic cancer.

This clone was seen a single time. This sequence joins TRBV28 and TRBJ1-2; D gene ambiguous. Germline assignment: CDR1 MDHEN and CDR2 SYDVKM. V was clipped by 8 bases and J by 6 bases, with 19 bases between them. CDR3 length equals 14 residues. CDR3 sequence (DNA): TGTGCCAGCCTATCCCAGAGCCGAAGGGATGGCTACACCTTC. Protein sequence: CASLSQSRRDGYTF.

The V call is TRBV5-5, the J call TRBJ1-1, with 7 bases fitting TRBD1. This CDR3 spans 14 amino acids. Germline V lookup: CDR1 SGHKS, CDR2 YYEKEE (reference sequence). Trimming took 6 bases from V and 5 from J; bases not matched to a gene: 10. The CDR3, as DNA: TGTGCCAGCACCGAGGGGGCTAGGAGGACTGAAGCTTTCTTT. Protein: CASTEGARRTEAFF.

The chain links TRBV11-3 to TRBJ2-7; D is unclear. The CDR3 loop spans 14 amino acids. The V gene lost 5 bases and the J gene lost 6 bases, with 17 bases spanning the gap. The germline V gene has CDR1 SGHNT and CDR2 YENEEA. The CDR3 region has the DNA TGTGCCAGCAGCCCTCACCGGGCGCGTGGCGAGCAGTACTTC. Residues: CASSPHRARGEQYF. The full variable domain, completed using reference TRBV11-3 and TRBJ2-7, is EAGVVQSPRYKIIEKKQPVAFWCNPISGHNTLYWYLQNLGQGPELLIRYENEEAVDDSQLPKDRFSAERLKGVDSTLKIQPAELGDSAVYLCASSPHRARGEQYFGPGTRLTVT.

CDR3 region: CASSLAEGLGTEAFF. The CDR3 DNA sequence: TGCGCCAGCAGCTTGGCCGAGGGATTGGGCACTGAAGCTTTCTTT. V gene TRBV5-1 combines with J gene TRBJ1-1; D not resolved. The CDR3 sequence is 15 residues long. The germline V and J ends were trimmed by 0 bases and 4 bases, with 13 bases remaining between them. Germline V gene data show CDR1 as SGHRS and CDR2 as YFSETQ. Combining the CDR3 with reference TRBV5-1 and TRBJ1-1 gives the whole variable domain KAGVTQTPRYLIKTRGQQVTLSCSPISGHRSVSWYQQTPGQGLQFLFEYFSETQRNKGNFPGRFSGRQFSNSRSEMNVSTLELGDSALYLCASSLAEGLGTEAFFGQGTRLTVV.

The CDR3 DNA follows: TGTGCCAGCAGTAGAGGACAGGGGTTCTACGAGCAGTACTTC. Amino acid sequence: CASSRGQGFYEQYF. V gene TRBV27 combines with J gene TRBJ2-7; 9 positions agree with TRBD1. CDR1 is MNHEY and CDR2 is SMNVEV in the germline V gene (reference sequence). V lost 5 bases and J lost 3; bases outside the gene matches: 5. CDR3 length: 14 residues.

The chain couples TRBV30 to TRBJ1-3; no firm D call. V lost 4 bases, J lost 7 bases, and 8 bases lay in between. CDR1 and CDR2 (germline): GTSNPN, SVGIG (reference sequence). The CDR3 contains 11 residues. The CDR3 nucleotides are TGTGCCTGGAAGTCGGGCAACACCATATATTTT. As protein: CAWKSGNTIYF. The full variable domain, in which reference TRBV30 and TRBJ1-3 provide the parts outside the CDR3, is SQTIHQWPATLVQPVGSPLSLECTVEGTSNPNLYWYRQAAGRGLQLLFYSVGIGQISSEVPQNLSASRPQDRQFILSSKKLLLSDSGFYLCAWKSGNTIYFGEGSWLTVV.